This T cell receptor beta chain derives from a study of CD8 T cells in cerebrospinal fluid in Alzheimer's disease. Study context: Plate-based nested PCR sequencing and droplet-based sequencing measured CSF T cell clonal expansion. The study's findings and limits: EBV-specific clones were neither the most expanded nor enriched in Alzheimer's patients.

This clonotype is deemed medium-sized (0.01 to 0.1%) by its frequency. What it recognizes is unknown. 10X single-cell V(D)J and 5' gene-expression libraries profiled CSF cells. TCRdb re-called the 10x single-cell sequencing reads, yielding one record per CDR3 amino acid sequence without DNA. There are some 460 distinct CDR3 sequences in the sample, with 42% held by the top ten. Germline V CDR1 and CDR2: KGHSH, LQKENI. This CDR3 comprises 15 residues. Participants were all in good physical condition and free of acute infection. The TCR sequence derives from a human donor with Parkinson's disease. The V gene is TRBV18, the J gene TRBJ2-6. The specimen sequenced was cerebrospinal fluid. CDR3 sequence reads: CASSPLASGANVLTF.